These 11 T cell receptor beta chains share one sample of origin, sequenced in a study of cytomegalovirus exposure and HLA in healthy donors. Researchers ran the PCR with 60 Vbeta and 13 Jbeta primers. This table comes from immunoSEQ multiplex PCR, and its TCRdb copy is limited to in-frame clones, with some not included. The sample carries about 85,000 clones, nearly 80% recorded once. Sequenced sample: PBMCs. These receptors were taken from a woman aged 45 to 65 in good health and CMV-seropositive.

A few counts support this clone. V is TRBV7-2 and J is TRBJ1-2, with TRBD1 identical over 7 bases. Germline-derived CDR1 and CDR2 are SGHTA and FQGNSA. Trimming removed 8 bases from V and 5 bases from J; junction bases left unmatched: 11. CDR3 length: 14 residues. CDR3 loop: CASRQGDRAYGYTF. The CDR3, as DNA: TGTGCCAGCCGGCAAGGGGACAGAGCATATGGCTACACCTTC. The entire variable domain, with the rest obtained from reference TRBV7-2 and TRBJ1-2, is as follows: GAGVSQSPSNKVTEKGKDVELRCDPISGHTALYWYRQSLGQGLEFLIYFQGNSAPDKSGLPSDRFSAERTGGSVSTLTIQRTQQEDSAVYLCASRQGDRAYGYTFGSGTRLTVV.

This clone was observed a few times. V gene TRBV9 combines with J gene TRBJ1-4, with unresolved D. The CDR3 spans 13 residues. Trimming pared 1 base from V and 7 bases from J, leaving 8 bases between. Germline CDR1 and CDR2: SGDLS and YYNGEE. The CDR3: CASSVYPGEKLFF. The CDR3 DNA is TGTGCCAGCAGCGTATATCCAGGTGAAAAACTGTTTTTT.

This clone appeared a few times. The rearrangement links TRBV5-1 to TRBJ2-1; 7 positions agree with TRBD2. Losses at the gene ends were 4 bases for V and 6 bases for J; bases not matched to a gene: 13. The CDR3 is 16 amino acids. Germline CDR1 reads SGHRS; CDR2 reads YFSETQ. The CDR3 spells CASSPTWGGTLNEQFF. The CDR3 nucleotides are TGCGCCAGCAGCCCTACTTGGGGGGGAACCCTCAATGAGCAGTTCTTC.

This clone showed up just a few times. The chain employs TRBV6-6 and TRBJ1-5; 10 positions agree with TRBD1. From germline, CDR1 is MNHNY and CDR2 SVGAGI (reference sequence). Losses at the gene ends were 8 bases for V and 11 bases for J; bases not matched to a gene: 9. There are 13 residues in the CDR3. This CDR3 reads CASGTGDQGTQHF. CDR3 nucleotide sequence: TGTGCCAGCGGGACAGGGGACCAAGGGACCCAGCATTTT.

J is TRBJ2-1 and V is TRBV7-3; the D gene is possibly TRBD1 (5 bases). Germline lookup yields CDR1 SGHTA and CDR2 FQGTGA. This CDR3 region has 17 residues. Trimming stripped 0 bases from V and 0 bases from J, with 12 bases between. CDR3 residues: CASSLTSTRDSYNEQFF. The CDR3 region has the DNA TGTGCCAGCAGCTTAACGTCAACCAGGGACTCCTACAATGAGCAGTTCTTC.

The CDR3, as DNA: TGTGCCACCAGCAGCCAACAGGGGGCGCGCGGGGCCAACGTCCTGACTTTC. Amino acids: CATSSQQGARGANVLTF. The rearrangement joins TRBV15 to TRBJ2-6; TRBD1 matches 9 bases. Per the germline V gene, CDR1 is LNHNV and CDR2 is YYDKDF (reference sequence). V lost 3 bases to trimming and J lost 4 bases; unmatched junction nucleotides: 7. The CDR3 loop spans 17 amino acids.

The chain has TRBV11-2 and TRBJ2-7; unclear D gene. Germline CDR1 reads SGHAT; CDR2 reads FQNNGV. V was trimmed by 2 bases and J by 6 bases, leaving 8 bases between them. The CDR3 covers 12 residues. In nucleotides, the CDR3 is TGTGCCAGCAGCTTAAATTACAGCGAGCAGTACTTC. Protein sequence: CASSLNYSEQYF.

This clone was seen more than once but under ten times. This sequence joins TRBV11-2 and TRBJ2-7; a possible D gene is TRBD1 (6 bases). The V gene's germline CDR1 is SGHAT and CDR2 FQNNGV. The germline V and J ends were trimmed by 4 bases and 3 bases, with 7 bases remaining between them. This CDR3 has 12 residues. The CDR3 reads CASSSGHYEQYF. The CDR3 DNA follows: TGTGCCAGCAGCTCGGGACACTACGAGCAGTACTTC.

This clone was detected once. The genes are TRBV19 and TRBJ2-7, with 7 bases lining up with TRBD1. Per the germline V gene, CDR1 is LNHDA and CDR2 is SQIVND (reference sequence). The CDR3 loop spans 15 amino acids. V dropped 3 bases and J dropped 2; count of bases not matched to a gene: 7. The CDR3 coding sequence is TGTGCCAGTAGTATTCGTAGGGACAGCCCCTACGAGCAGTACTTC. Its protein product is CASSIRRDSPYEQYF. Together with reference TRBV19 and TRBJ2-7, the CDR3 gives the full variable domain: DGGITQSPKYLFRKEGQNVTLSCEQNLNHDAMYWYRQDPGQGLRLIYYSQIVNDFQKGDIAEGYSVSREKKESFPLTVTSAQKNPTAFYLCASSIRRDSPYEQYFGPGTRLTVT.

The chain links TRBV6-4 to TRBJ2-1, with 11 bases identical to TRBD2. The CDR3 has 16 residues. CDR1 and CDR2 (germline): MRHNA, SNTAGT. J gave up 4 bases and V 0 bases, and 2 bases lay outside the gene matches. CDR3 in amino acids: CASSDSSGGGYNEQFF. Written as DNA, the CDR3 is TGTGCCAGCAGTGACTCTAGCGGGGGGGGGTACAATGAGCAGTTCTTC.

This chain links TRBV2 with TRBJ1-6; 7 bases are shared with TRBD1. Germline CDR1 reads SNHLY; CDR2 reads FYNNEI. Losses at the gene ends were 6 bases for V and 6 bases for J; bases not matched to a gene: 8. The CDR3 has 15 residues. The CDR3, as DNA: TGTGCCAGCAGCCCTCGAAGGGGGCTTAATTCACCCCTCCACTTT. This gives the protein CASSPRRGLNSPLHF.